This entry lists 24 T cell receptor beta chains sequenced from one sample in a study of blood T cells in healthy people across ages. A sample-barcoded 5' primer and a J-beta primer mix were used in a second PCR of roughly 7 to 12 cycles. One entry per CDR3 protein results from TCRdb running MiXCR on the 5' RACE reads. The sample lists approximately 850,000 distinct CDR3 sequences; under 55% were seen once. The sample consisted of blood. The receptors were sampled from a man between 60 and 75 years old in good health.

This chain uses TRBV18 with TRBJ2-1; 9 bases line up with TRBD2. The germline gives CDR1 KGHSH, CDR2 LQKENI. V lost 5 bases to trimming and J lost 4 bases; unmatched junction nucleotides: 9. This CDR3 region has 16 residues. This chain's CDR3 is CASSGGTSPTYNEQFF. The CDR3 coding sequence is TGTGCCAGCTCAGGCGGGACTAGCCCTACATACAATGAGCAGTTCTTC.

Concerning this clonotype itself: One end of the junction does not line up with germline, which may come from a read error. This chain links TRBV27 with TRBJ2-5; 8 nucleotides align to TRBD2. The end of the DNA aligns better with TRBJ2-7, so the J call may be wrong. Germline V gene data show CDR1 as MNHEY and CDR2 as SMNVEV (reference sequence). The CDR3 is 14 residues long. In DNA form, the CDR3 reads TGTACCAGCAGTTTAGGTCTAGCGGGTTACGAGCAGTACTTC. Translated: CTSSLGLAGYEQYF.

In this sample, this clonotype turned up many times. The chain joins TRBV7-3 to TRBJ2-1; D may be TRBD2 (6 bases). The CDR3 has 15 amino acids. The germline V and J ends were trimmed by 0 bases and 2 bases, with 8 bases remaining between them. Per germline, CDR1 SGHTA and CDR2 FQGTGA. This CDR3 reads CASSLTPGAYNEQFF. CDR3 in DNA: TGTGCCAGCAGCTTAACCCCGGGGGCCTACAATGAGCAGTTCTTC.

The CDR3 sequence: CASSLGDGAYEQYF. In nucleotides, the CDR3 is TGCGCCAGCAGCTTGGGGGACGGAGCCTACGAGCAGTACTTC. The chain uses TRBV5-1 and TRBJ2-5; perhaps D is TRBD1 or TRBD2 (5 bases each). The end of the DNA is better explained by TRBJ2-7, so the J call may be wrong. This CDR3 region has 14 residues. Germline CDR1 and CDR2: SGHRS and YFSETQ.

This clonotype occurred many times. The chain joins TRBV6-2 or TRBV6-3 to TRBJ2-7, with unresolved D. Trimming took off 7 bases at V and 7 bases at J, with 5 bases between the two ends. The germline CDR1 and CDR2 sequences are MNHEY and SVGEGT. This CDR3 is built from 9 residues. CDR3 in DNA: TGTGCCAGCACCTCGGAGCAGTACTTC. Translating gives CASTSEQYF.

This chain joins TRBV4-3 and TRBJ2-1; 7 bases line up with TRBD2. The CDR3 runs to 14 residues. CDR1 and CDR2 from the germline V gene are LGHNA and YSLEER. Trimming removed 4 bases from V and 5 bases from J; junction bases left unmatched: 5. CDR3 sequence: CASSRWGRDNEQFF. The CDR3 coding sequence is TGCGCCAGCAGCCGATGGGGGAGGGACAATGAGCAGTTCTTC.

This clonotype was recorded only once. V gene TRBV29-1 combines with J gene TRBJ2-3; D is unresolved. The CDR3 extends over 14 amino acids. Trimming removed 4 bases at V and 1 base at J, with 12 bases between. Germline CDR1 and CDR2: SQVTM and ANQGSEA. DNA for the CDR3: TGCAGCGTTGGTCGGTCCGGAGGCACAGATACGCAGTATTTT. It specifies CSVGRSGGTDTQYF.

The chain couples TRBV7-9 to TRBJ1-2; D might be TRBD1 (5 bases). The CDR3 sequence is 15 residues long. The V end was cut by 8 bases, the J end by 8 bases, with 24 bases between. Germline V lookup: CDR1 SEHNR, CDR2 FQNEAQ (reference sequence). CDR3 protein: CASEPMGTTLAGYTF. Written as DNA, the CDR3 is TGTGCCAGCGAACCTATGGGGACGACTTTAGCCGGCTACACCTTC.

This clonotype has just a few counts. The chain couples TRBV7-2 to TRBJ2-3; D might be TRBD1 or TRBD2, each matching 5 bases. Trimming removed 5 bases at V and 0 bases at J, with 18 bases between. This CDR3 region has 17 residues. CDR1 is SGHTA, CDR2 FQGNSA, per germline. The CDR3 loop reads CASSPRRGGPSTDTQYF. Written as DNA, the CDR3 is TGTGCCAGCAGCCCGCGACGGGGCGGGCCTAGCACAGATACGCAGTATTTT.

This clonotype was detected only once. The V call is TRBV6-2 or TRBV6-3, the J call TRBJ2-4; 7 bases fit TRBD2. Judging by the DNA end, TRBJ2-5 fits better; the J call may be wrong. CDR3 length: 17 residues. CDR1 is MNHEY and CDR2 is SVGEGT in the germline V gene. CDR3: CASSYQAYGTTQETQYF. For the CDR3, the DNA is TGTGCCAGCAGTTACCAAGCCTACGGGACTACCCAAGAGACCCAGTACTTC.

This sequence joins TRBV7-2 and TRBJ2-5, with a tentative D call TRBD2 (5 bases). This CDR3 contains 16 residues. The V gene lost 1 base and the J gene lost 11 bases, with 23 bases spanning the gap. Germline loops: CDR1 SGHTA, CDR2 FQGNSA. The CDR3 nucleotides are TGTGCCAGCAGCTTAGGGGCGTCGCCTGCGGGTGGGGAGCAGTACTTC. It codes for CASSLGASPAGGEQYF.

A few counts support this clonotype. This chain connects TRBV7-2 to TRBJ1-1, with D perhaps matching TRBD1 (5 bases). CDR3 length equals 14 residues. Germline values: CDR1 SGHTA, CDR2 FQGNSA. V gave up 4 bases and J gave up 1 base, with 10 bases separating them. CDR3: CASSSRQPNTEAFF. CDR3 bases: TGTGCCAGCAGCTCCAGACAGCCGAACACTGAAGCTTTCTTT.

On this clonotype: One end of the junction fails to match germline, which may point to a read error. V usage is TRBV20-1 and J usage is TRBJ2-7; D gene unclear. CDR3 length equals 13 residues. Germline CDR1 DFQATT, CDR2 SNEGSKA (reference sequence). In DNA form, the CDR3 reads TGCCGTGCTGATGGACCGAACTCCTACGAGCAGTACTTC. Its translation: CRADGPNSYEQYF.

This rearrangement joins TRBV12-3 or TRBV12-4 to TRBJ2-5; D not resolved. Trimming cost V 6 bases and J 1 base, with 12 bases left between them. The length of the CDR3 is 14 residues. CDR3: CASRPVWGQETQYF. CDR3 in DNA: TGTGCCAGCAGACCCGTCTGGGGCCAAGAGACCCAGTACTTC.

This clonotype was seen a handful of times. The rearrangement joins TRBV18 to TRBJ1-2; D gene uncertain. CDR1 KGHSH and CDR2 LQKENI come from the germline V gene. V lost 3 bases to trimming and J lost 4 bases, with 9 bases between them. CDR3 length: 13 amino acids. The CDR3 spells CASSPGLLYGYTF. CDR3 DNA sequence: TGTGCCAGCTCACCCGGGCTTCTCTATGGCTACACCTTC.

This clonotype was seen just once. The chain carries TRBV7-9 and TRBJ2-7; the D gene is possibly TRBD1 (7 bases). From germline, CDR1 is SEHNR and CDR2 FQNEAQ (reference sequence). Trimming pared 5 bases from V and 7 bases from J, leaving 18 bases between. This CDR3 comprises 14 residues. The CDR3 nucleotides read TGTGCCAGCAGCCAGGGGGGCTCCTACAATGAGCAGTACTTC. As protein: CASSQGGSYNEQYF. The full variable domain, completed using reference TRBV7-9 and TRBJ2-7, is DTGVSQNPRHKITKRGQNVTFRCDPISEHNRLYWYRQTLGQGPEFLTYFQNEAQLEKSRLLSDRFSAERPKGSFSTLEIQRTEQGDSAMYLCASSQGGSYNEQYFGPGTRLTVT.

This clonotype was seen more than once but under ten times. One end of the junction does not line up with germline, which may come from a read error. J is TRBJ2-6 and V is TRBV7-2; D is undetermined. Germline V lookup: CDR1 SGHTA, CDR2 FQGNSA. This CDR3 has 15 residues. CDR3 DNA sequence: TGTGCCAGTAGCTTACAGCGCTCTGGGGCCAACGTCCTGACTTTC. It codes for CASSLQRSGANVLTF.

This clonotype was detected a few times. The genes are TRBV6-2 or TRBV6-3 and TRBJ2-2; 11 bases fit TRBD2. The germline CDR1 and CDR2 sequences are MNHEY and SVGEGT. V shed 6 bases, J shed 4 bases, and the junction held 10 bases outside the gene matches. CDR3 length: 17 amino acids. CDR3 DNA: TGTGCCAGCAGGACACTGCCCGGGACTAGCGGCACCGGGGAGCTGTTTTTT. Translating it yields CASRTLPGTSGTGELFF.

V and J are TRBV14 and TRBJ2-2; D is uncertain. From germline, CDR1 is SGHDN and CDR2 FVKESK. V gave up 1 base and J gave up 0 bases, with 6 bases separating them. The CDR3 has 15 amino acids. The DNA of the CDR3 is TGTGCCAGCAGCCAAGTTTCAGCGAACACCGGGGAGCTGTTTTTT. Residues: CASSQVSANTGELFF.

This clonotype was counted between two and nine times. The rearrangement joins TRBV7-9 to TRBJ2-7; 9 bases map to TRBD1. CDR3 length equals 16 residues. With 4 bases clipped from V and 6 bases from J, the junction kept 13 bases outside the gene matches. CDR1 is SEHNR, CDR2 FQNEAQ, per germline (reference sequence). CDR3 loop: CASSYLGTGLGLEQYF. CDR3 DNA: TGTGCCAGCAGCTACTTAGGGACAGGGTTGGGTCTCGAGCAGTACTTC.

This chain uses TRBV6-1 with TRBJ1-5; TRBD1 agrees at 7 bases. V lost 6 bases and J lost 0; bases outside the gene matches: 14. The CDR3 has 18 amino acids. CDR1 is MNHNS and CDR2 is SASEGT in the germline V gene. As DNA, the CDR3 is TGTGCCAGCAGCTCCGGGACAGCCCTTTTTAATAGCAATCAGCCCCAGCATTTT. It specifies CASSSGTALFNSNQPQHF.

The chain uses TRBV9 and TRBJ2-1; a weak D match, TRBD2 (6 bases). Germline assignment: CDR1 SGDLS and CDR2 YYNGEE. Between the trimmed V and J ends, which lost 0 bases and 4 bases, there was a span of 14 bases. This CDR3 has 16 residues. CDR3 in DNA: TGTGCCAGCAGCGTAGAGGCGGAGGGCCTATACAATGAGCAGTTCTTC. This encodes CASSVEAEGLYNEQFF.

The chain couples TRBV4-3 to TRBJ2-7; TRBD2 matches 9 bases. The J call is uncertain, as TRBJ2-5 better fits the DNA end. This CDR3 is built from 18 residues. Germline V gives CDR1 LGHNA, CDR2 YSLEER. CDR3 sequence (DNA): TGCGCCAGCAGCCAACTCGGTATTTGGCGGGGGGGCACAGAGACCCAGTACTTC. Its protein product is CASSQLGIWRGGTETQYF.

This clonotype was detected only a few times. The J gene is TRBJ1-1, the V gene TRBV30, with unresolved D. CDR1 and CDR2 from the germline V gene are GTSNPN and SVGIG (reference sequence). CDR3 size: 13 residues. The V gene lost 0 bases and the J gene lost 8 bases, with 13 bases spanning the gap. The DNA of the CDR3 is TGTGCCTGGAGTGTACAATTAGGGCTGGAAGCTTTCTTT. This encodes CAWSVQLGLEAFF.